The sample holds one count of the clone carrying this T cell receptor beta chain. Clones were sequenced by immunoSEQ multiplex PCR, and TCRdb holds only the in-frame ones, with some missing. This table holds roughly 260,000 clones, approximately 86% found once. The data were taken from a study of blood T cell repertoires in COVID-19. The study drew participants aged roughly 18 to 89 years from approximately 23 US areas. The germline V gene has CDR1 MNHEY and CDR2 SMNVEV (reference sequence). This CDR3 contains 17 residues. Trimming took 6 bases from V and 1 from J; bases not matched to a gene: 14. The TCR sequence derives from a woman in her twenties or thirties with acute COVID-19. The sequenced sample was PBMCs or T cells enriched from blood (not recorded which). The chain has TRBV27 and TRBJ1-1; TRBD1 agrees at 7 bases. The CDR3 sequence is CASRASAGEGANTEAFF. CDR3 bases: TGTGCCAGCAGGGCCTCGGCCGGTGAGGGGGCGAACACTGAAGCTTTCTTT.